This TCR beta chain emerged from a study of regulatory T cells in long-lasting Graves disease. Study-level findings and limits: Preferential use of TRBV28, TRBJ1-2 and TRBJ2-5 was seen in persistent disease.

According to the study, TCR beta libraries were built with iRepertoire HTBI primers and CDR3-region Arm-PCR. TCRdb itself ran the multiplex PCR reads through MiXCR, one entry per CDR3 protein. The sample carries about 470,000 distinct CDR3 sequences, around 21% recorded once. The V gene lost 0 bases and the J gene lost 5 bases, with 11 bases spanning the gap. The germline V gene has CDR1 DFQATT and CDR2 SNEGSKA (reference sequence). The CDR3 totals 13 residues. Details on this clonotype: Its antigen is undetermined.

Time point here: persistent/refractory GD, antithyroid drugs over 5 years with positive TRAb. RNA isolated from PBMCs was used to make the TCR library. The chain employs TRBV20-1 and TRBJ2-7; D may be TRBD2 (6 bases). The sequence derives from a female donor with Graves disease. The specimen comprised peripheral blood mononuclear cells (PBMCs), sampled when the disease was refractory, from a patient treated with antithyroid drugs. CDR3 region: CSARDGGFHEQYF. CDR3 nucleotides: TGCAGTGCTAGAGATGGGGGGTTCCACGAGCAGTACTTC.